This T cell receptor (beta chain) was found in a study of spatial heterogeneity in lung cancer. Study overall: Beta-chain sequences were consistently detected more often than alpha-chain sequences.

In its sample, this clonotype is medium-sized. Its antigen is still unknown. The CDR3 runs to 16 residues. The V gene lost 5 bases and the J gene lost 2 bases, with 16 bases spanning the gap. The germline V gene encodes CDR1 SNHLY and CDR2 FYNNEI. Study-wide findings and caveats: How many expanded intratumoral alpha and beta TCRs were present tracked the tumor mutation count, which was a count of nonsynonymous mutations.

Time point indicated: sample taken at primary tumor resection. Material for sequencing was whole RNA from tumor, nontumor lung or frozen PBMC, left unsorted. Each TCR cDNA molecule bore a unique molecular identifier. TCRdb itself ran the 5' RACE reads through MiXCR, one entry per CDR3 protein. The sample lists approximately 2,300 distinct CDR3 sequences; approximately 19% were seen once. The sequence was obtained from a male donor with early-stage non-small cell lung cancer. The J gene is TRBJ1-3, the V gene TRBV2; maybe TRBD1 (6 bases). Sequencing used lung tumor tissue, obtained at surgery. The CDR3 sequence: CASSPFGGAAGNTIYF. The CDR3 bases are TGTGCCAGCAGTCCTTTCGGGGGGGCAGCTGGAAACACCATATATTTT.